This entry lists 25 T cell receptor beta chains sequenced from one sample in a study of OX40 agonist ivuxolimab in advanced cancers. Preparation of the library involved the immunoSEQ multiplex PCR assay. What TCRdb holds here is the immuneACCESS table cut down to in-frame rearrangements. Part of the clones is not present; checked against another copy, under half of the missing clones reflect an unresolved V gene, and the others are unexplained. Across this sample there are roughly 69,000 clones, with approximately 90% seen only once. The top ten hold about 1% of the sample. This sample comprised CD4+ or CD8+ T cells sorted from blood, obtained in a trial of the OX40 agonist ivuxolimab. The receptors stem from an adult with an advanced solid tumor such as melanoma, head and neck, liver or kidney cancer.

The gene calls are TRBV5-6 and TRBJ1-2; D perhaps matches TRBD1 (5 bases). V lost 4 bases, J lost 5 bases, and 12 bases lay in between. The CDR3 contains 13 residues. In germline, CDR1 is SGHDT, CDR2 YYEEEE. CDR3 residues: CASSPGRRYGYTF. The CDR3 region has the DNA TGTGCCAGCAGCCCGGGACGGAGATATGGCTACACCTTC.

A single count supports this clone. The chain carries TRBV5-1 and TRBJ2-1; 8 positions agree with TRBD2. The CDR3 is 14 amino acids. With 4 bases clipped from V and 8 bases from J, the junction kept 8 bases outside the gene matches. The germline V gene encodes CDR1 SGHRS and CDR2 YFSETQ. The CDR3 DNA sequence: TGCGCCAGCAGCGCCGGACTAGCCGTCGATGAGCAGTTCTTC. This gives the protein CASSAGLAVDEQFF.

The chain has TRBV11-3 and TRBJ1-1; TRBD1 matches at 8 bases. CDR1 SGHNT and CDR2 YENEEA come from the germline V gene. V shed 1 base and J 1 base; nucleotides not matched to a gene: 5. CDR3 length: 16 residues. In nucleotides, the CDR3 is TGTGCCAGCAGCTTAGGAAATGGACAGGGGAACACTGAAGCTTTCTTT. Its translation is CASSLGNGQGNTEAFF.

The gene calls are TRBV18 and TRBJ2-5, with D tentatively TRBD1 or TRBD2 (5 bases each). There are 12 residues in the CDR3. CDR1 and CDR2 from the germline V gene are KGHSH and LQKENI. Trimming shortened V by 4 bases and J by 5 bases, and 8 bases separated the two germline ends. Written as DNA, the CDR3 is TGTGCCAGCTCACAGGGACCGGAGACCCAGTACTTC. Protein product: CASSQGPETQYF.

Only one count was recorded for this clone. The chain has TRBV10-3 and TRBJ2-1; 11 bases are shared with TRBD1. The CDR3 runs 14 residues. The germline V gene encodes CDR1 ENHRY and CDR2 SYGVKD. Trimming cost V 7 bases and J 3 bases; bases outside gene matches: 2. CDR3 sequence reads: CAIMGQGVYNEQFF. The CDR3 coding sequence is TGTGCCATCATGGGACAGGGGGTCTACAATGAGCAGTTCTTC.

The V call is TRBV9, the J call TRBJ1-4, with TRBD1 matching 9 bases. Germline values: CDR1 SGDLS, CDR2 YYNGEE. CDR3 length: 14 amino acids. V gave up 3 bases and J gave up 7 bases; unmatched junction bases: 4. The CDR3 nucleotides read TGTGCCAGCAGCGCGACAGGGGGGTTTGAAAAACTGTTTTTT. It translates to CASSATGGFEKLFF.

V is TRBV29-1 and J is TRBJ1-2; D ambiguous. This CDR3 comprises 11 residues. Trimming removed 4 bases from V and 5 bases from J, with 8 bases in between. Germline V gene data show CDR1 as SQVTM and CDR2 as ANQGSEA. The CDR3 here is CSVGDGYGYTF. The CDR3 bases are TGCAGCGTTGGAGACGGTTATGGCTACACCTTC.

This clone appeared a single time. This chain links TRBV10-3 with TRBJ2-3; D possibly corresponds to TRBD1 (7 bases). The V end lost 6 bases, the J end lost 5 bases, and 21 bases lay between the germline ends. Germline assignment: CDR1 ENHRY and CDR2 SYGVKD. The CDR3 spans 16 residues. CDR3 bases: TGTGCCATCAGCCCAGGGGGAGGACGCTCACAAGATACGCAGTATTTT. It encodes CAISPGGGRSQDTQYF.

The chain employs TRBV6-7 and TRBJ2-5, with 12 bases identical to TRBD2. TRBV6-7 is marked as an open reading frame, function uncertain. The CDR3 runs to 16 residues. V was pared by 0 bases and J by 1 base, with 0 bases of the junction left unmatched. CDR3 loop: CASSYSTSGGQETQYF. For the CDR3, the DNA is TGTGCCAGCAGTTACTCGACTAGCGGGGGCCAAGAGACCCAGTACTTC.

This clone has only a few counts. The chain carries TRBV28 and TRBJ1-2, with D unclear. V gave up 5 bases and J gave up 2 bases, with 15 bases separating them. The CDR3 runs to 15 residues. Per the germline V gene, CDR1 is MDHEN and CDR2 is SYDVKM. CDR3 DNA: TGTGCCAGCAGTCAAGCTGGCAGGTGGAACTATGGCTACACCTTC. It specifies CASSQAGRWNYGYTF.

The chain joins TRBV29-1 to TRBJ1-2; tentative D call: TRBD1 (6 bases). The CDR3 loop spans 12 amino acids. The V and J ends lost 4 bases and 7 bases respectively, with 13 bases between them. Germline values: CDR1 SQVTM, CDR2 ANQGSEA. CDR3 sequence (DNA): TGCAGCGTTGTAGGGGGTTCACTTGGCTACACCTTC. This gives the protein CSVVGGSLGYTF.

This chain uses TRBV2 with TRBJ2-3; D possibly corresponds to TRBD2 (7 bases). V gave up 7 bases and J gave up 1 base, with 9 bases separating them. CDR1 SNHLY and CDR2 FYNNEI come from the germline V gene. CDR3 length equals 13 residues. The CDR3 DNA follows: TGTGCCAGCAAGGGGGGGGGCACAGATACGCAGTATTTT. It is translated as CASKGGGTDTQYF.

CDR3 region: CASKIQGVENTEAFF. The CDR3 DNA is TGTGCCAGCAAAATCCAGGGGGTGGAGAACACTGAAGCTTTCTTT. V is TRBV2 and J is TRBJ1-1; TRBD1 matches at 7 bases. The CDR3 contains 15 residues. Losses at the gene ends were 7 bases for V and 1 base for J; bases not matched to a gene: 9. Per the germline V gene, CDR1 is SNHLY and CDR2 is FYNNEI.

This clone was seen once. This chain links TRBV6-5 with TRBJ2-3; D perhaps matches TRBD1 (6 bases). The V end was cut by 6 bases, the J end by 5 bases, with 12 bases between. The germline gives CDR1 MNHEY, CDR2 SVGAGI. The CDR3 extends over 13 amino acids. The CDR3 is CASRAQGLDTQYF. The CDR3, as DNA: TGTGCCAGCAGGGCACAGGGTTTAGATACGCAGTATTTT.

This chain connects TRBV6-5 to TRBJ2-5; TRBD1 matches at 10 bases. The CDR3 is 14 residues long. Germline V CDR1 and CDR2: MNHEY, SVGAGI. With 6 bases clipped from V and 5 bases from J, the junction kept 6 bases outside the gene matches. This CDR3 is CASRWTGGEETQYF. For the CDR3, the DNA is TGTGCCAGCAGGTGGACAGGGGGTGAGGAGACCCAGTACTTC.

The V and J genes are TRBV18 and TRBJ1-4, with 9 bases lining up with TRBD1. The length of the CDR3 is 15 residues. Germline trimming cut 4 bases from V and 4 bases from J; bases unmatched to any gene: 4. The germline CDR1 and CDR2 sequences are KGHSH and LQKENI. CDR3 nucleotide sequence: TGTGCCAGCTCACTCGGGACAGGGAGTAATGAAAAACTGTTTTTT. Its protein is CASSLGTGSNEKLFF.

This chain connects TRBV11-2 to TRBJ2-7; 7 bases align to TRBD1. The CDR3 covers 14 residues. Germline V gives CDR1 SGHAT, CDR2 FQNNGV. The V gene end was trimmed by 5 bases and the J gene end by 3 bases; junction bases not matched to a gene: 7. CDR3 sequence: CASSQQGTLYEQYF. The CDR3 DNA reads TGTGCCAGCAGCCAACAGGGGACCCTCTACGAGCAGTACTTC.

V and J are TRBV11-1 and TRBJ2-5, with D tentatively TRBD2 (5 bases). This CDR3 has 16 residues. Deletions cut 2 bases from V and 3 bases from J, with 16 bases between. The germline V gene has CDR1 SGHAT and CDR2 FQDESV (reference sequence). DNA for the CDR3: TGTGCCAGCAGCTTAATGGGAGCTGGGCAGGAAGAGACCCAGTACTTC. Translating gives CASSLMGAGQEETQYF. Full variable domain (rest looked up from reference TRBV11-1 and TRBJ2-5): EAEVAQSPRYKITEKSQAVAFWCDPISGHATLYWYRQILGQGPELLVQFQDESVVDDSQLPKDRFSAERLKGVDSTLKIQPAELGDSAMYLCASSLMGAGQEETQYFGPGTRLLVL.

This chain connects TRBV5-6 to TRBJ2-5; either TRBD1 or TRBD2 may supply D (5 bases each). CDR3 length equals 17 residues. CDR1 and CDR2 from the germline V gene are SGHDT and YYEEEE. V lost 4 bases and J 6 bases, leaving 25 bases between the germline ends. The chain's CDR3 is CASSVRLRESGGKTQYF. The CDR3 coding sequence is TGTGCCAGCAGCGTTCGACTCAGGGAAAGCGGTGGGAAGACCCAGTACTTC.

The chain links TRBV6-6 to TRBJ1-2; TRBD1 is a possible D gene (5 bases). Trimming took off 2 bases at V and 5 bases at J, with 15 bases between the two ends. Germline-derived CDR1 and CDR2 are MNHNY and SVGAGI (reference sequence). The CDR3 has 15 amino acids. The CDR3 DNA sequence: TGTGCCAGCAGTTACGAAGGGGCGGGGGTGTATGGCTACACCTTC. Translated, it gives CASSYEGAGVYGYTF.

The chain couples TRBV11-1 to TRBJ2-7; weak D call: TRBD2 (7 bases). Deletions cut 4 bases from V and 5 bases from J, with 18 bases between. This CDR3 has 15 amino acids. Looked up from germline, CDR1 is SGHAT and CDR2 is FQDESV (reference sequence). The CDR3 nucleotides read TGTGCCAGCAGCTCCCAGACGATGGGGGGGCACGAGCAGTACTTC. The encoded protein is CASSSQTMGGHEQYF.

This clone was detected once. CDR3 loop: CASSDGVINSPLHF. The CDR3 DNA sequence: TGTGCCAGCAGTGACGGGGTTATCAATTCACCCCTCCACTTT. V usage is TRBV6-1 and J usage is TRBJ1-6; D remains unclear. V lost 3 bases and J 7 bases, leaving 10 bases between the germline ends. The V gene's germline CDR1 is MNHNS and CDR2 SASEGT. The CDR3 sequence is 14 residues long.

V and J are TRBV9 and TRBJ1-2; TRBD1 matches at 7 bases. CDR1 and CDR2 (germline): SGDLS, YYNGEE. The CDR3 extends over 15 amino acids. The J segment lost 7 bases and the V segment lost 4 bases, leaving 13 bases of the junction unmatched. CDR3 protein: CASSHSGTAISGYTF. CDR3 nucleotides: TGTGCCAGCAGCCACTCCGGGACAGCGATTAGTGGCTACACCTTC.

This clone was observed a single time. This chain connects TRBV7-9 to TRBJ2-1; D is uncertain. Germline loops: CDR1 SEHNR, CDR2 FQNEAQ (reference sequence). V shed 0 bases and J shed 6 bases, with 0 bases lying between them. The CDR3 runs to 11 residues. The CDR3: CASSLANEQFF. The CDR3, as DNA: TGTGCCAGCAGCTTAGCCAATGAGCAGTTCTTC.

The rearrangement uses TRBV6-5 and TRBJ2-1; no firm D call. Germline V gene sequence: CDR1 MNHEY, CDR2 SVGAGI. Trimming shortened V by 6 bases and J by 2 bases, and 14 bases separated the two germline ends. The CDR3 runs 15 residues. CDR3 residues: CASSPTGGAYNEQFF. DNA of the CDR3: TGTGCCAGCAGCCCAACGGGCGGCGCCTACAATGAGCAGTTCTTC.